The T cell receptor beta chain under discussion was sequenced for a study of technical replicates of blood from a handful of donors. TCRdb keeps only in-frame clones here, not all; method: immunoSEQ multiplex PCR. Of about 60,000 clones listed, 86% were seen once; the top ten hold approximately 5%. CDR1 is SGDLS and CDR2 is YYNGEE in the germline V gene. Trimming took off 0 bases at V and 7 bases at J, with 14 bases between the two ends. The CDR3 runs 15 residues. The sequenced sample was PBMCs. The chain recombines TRBV9 with TRBJ2-1; a weak D match, TRBD1 (8 bases). The sequence was obtained from a human donor in good health. Some clones in this sample may be carry-over from other donors' samples. In nucleotides, the CDR3 is TGTGCCAGCAGCGTAGCTATACAGGGGGGGAATGAGCAGTTCTTC. Protein: CASSVAIQGGNEQFF.